This T cell receptor (beta chain) was sequenced in a study of response to subunit inactivated influenza vaccine. TCRdb re-called the RT-PCR reads with MiXCR, one entry per CDR3 protein. The sample contains around 650,000 distinct CDR3 sequences, 15% to 19% of which appear only once. V was shortened by 0 bases and J by 5 bases, with 8 bases between the two germline ends. From germline, CDR1 is DFQATT and CDR2 SNEGSKA (reference sequence). The CDR3 runs 12 residues. This clonotype has just a few counts. Sequences were derived from PBMCs from blood, sampled roughly 12 days after vaccination. This rearrangement joins TRBV20-1 to TRBJ2-7; unclear D gene. The origin of this receptor is a man aged 50-59 years who received an inactivated influenza vaccine. CDR3 DNA: TGCAGTGCTAGAGATTATACGCACGAGCAGTACTTC. It is translated as CSARDYTHEQYF.